This T cell receptor (beta chain) derives from a study of blood T cell repertoires in COVID-19. Sequencing was performed with immunoSEQ multiplex PCR; in TCRdb, only in-frame clones are kept and a portion is missing. The repertoire includes fewer than 400,000 clones, roughly 85% of them detected once, and 1.9% sits in the top ten. Per the germline V gene, CDR1 is SGHKS and CDR2 is YYEKEE (reference sequence). This CDR3 comprises 17 residues. Trimming pared 0 bases from V and 1 base from J, leaving 17 bases between. The chain combines TRBV5-5 with TRBJ2-7, with no clear D. The origin of this receptor is a woman aged 25-40 years who had been exposed to COVID-19. Specimen: PBMCs or T cells enriched from blood (not recorded which). For the CDR3, the DNA is TGTGCCAGCAGCTTGGTCTTTTCCCCAGGCGCGTCCTACGAGCAGTACTTC. This codes for CASSLVFSPGASYEQYF.